Shown below are 2 T cell receptor beta chains from a single sample sequenced in a study of T-cell reconstitution after alpha-beta-depleted transplantation in children. As it was prepared, the TCRbeta library received unique molecular identifiers. TCRdb processed the PCR reads anew with MiXCR; each CDR3 protein has one entry. The table has fewer than 700,000 distinct CDR3 sequences, about an eighth seen once. This sample comprised PBMCs, mostly from graft donor cells, obtained 360 days after TCRalphabeta/CD19-depleted stem cell transplant. The receptors stem from a male patient between 5 and 17 years old who had a stem cell transplant for acute myeloid leukemia, so the T cells may come from the graft donor.

The chain carries TRBV2 and TRBJ2-5; 13 bases fit TRBD2. CDR1 and CDR2 (germline): SNHLY, FYNNEI. Germline trimming cut 5 bases from V and 4 bases from J; bases unmatched to any gene: 7. CDR3 length: 16 residues. CDR3 loop: CASSSRLAGGIETQYF. The CDR3 DNA reads as TGTGCCAGCAGTAGTCGACTAGCGGGAGGCATAGAGACCCAGTACTTC.

The gene calls are TRBV7-2 and TRBJ2-3; no firm D call. CDR3 length: 16 amino acids. CDR1 SGHTA and CDR2 FQGNSA come from the germline V gene. V lost 5 bases and J lost 0, with 15 bases in between. The CDR3 DNA reads TGTGCCAGCAGCAACCGGGTTCTTGCTAGCACAGATACGCAGTATTTT. It specifies CASSNRVLASTDTQYF.